What follows are 27 T cell receptor beta chains derived from one specimen sequenced in a study of cytomegalovirus exposure and HLA in healthy donors. Researchers ran the PCR with 60 Vbeta and 13 Jbeta primers. Sequenced by immunoSEQ multiplex PCR; TCRdb stores in-frame clones only, minus some. Found here are more than 95,000 clones; the top ten clones hold around 2.4%. The sample comprised PBMCs. Receptor source: a man between 40 and 49 years old in good health and CMV-seronegative.

The chain carries TRBV5-5 and TRBJ2-4, with D tentatively TRBD1 (6 bases). Germline CDR1 is SGHKS and CDR2 is YYEKEE (reference sequence). Trimming stripped 4 bases from V and 9 bases from J, with 20 bases between. CDR3 length equals 15 residues. In DNA form, the CDR3 reads TGTGCCAGCAGCCACGGAGAGGCATTAGGGGGCATTCAGTACTTC. The encoded protein is CASSHGEALGGIQYF. The full variable domain, its missing parts supplied by reference TRBV5-5 and TRBJ2-4, is DAGVTQSPTHLIKTRGQQVTLRCSPISGHKSVSWYQQVLGQGPQFIFQYYEKEERGRGNFPDRFSARQFPNYSSELNVNALLLGDSALYLCASSHGEALGGIQYFGAGTRLSVL.

CDR3 region: CASSPTGGVYNEQFF. The CDR3 DNA reads as TGTGCCAGCAGCCCGACCGGCGGAGTATACAATGAGCAGTTCTTC. The chain employs TRBV5-4 and TRBJ2-1, with D uncertain. There are 15 residues in the CDR3. The germline V gene encodes CDR1 SGHNT and CDR2 YYREEE (reference sequence). V lost 4 bases to trimming and J lost 4 bases, with 15 bases between them.

V is TRBV6-5 and J is TRBJ1-2; 9 bases align to TRBD1. CDR1 is MNHEY, CDR2 SVGAGI, per germline. Trimming took 5 bases from V and 4 from J; bases not matched to a gene: 5. The CDR3 consists of 14 residues. The CDR3 DNA sequence: TGTGCCAGCAGTGAAACAGGGGGCGCCTATGGCTACACCTTC. Translated: CASSETGGAYGYTF.

The chain employs TRBV6-7 and TRBJ1-1; 7 bases are a match to TRBD1. TRBV6-7 is given ORF status, its function remaining uncertain. This CDR3 has 18 residues. V lost 0 bases and J lost 0; bases outside the gene matches: 10. This CDR3 is CASSYSIGGRRMNTEAFF. CDR3 DNA sequence: TGTGCCAGCAGTTACTCGATAGGGGGCCGGAGGATGAACACTGAAGCTTTCTTT.

With respect to this clone: The sample has other DNA sequences that encode this CDR3 too. The J gene is TRBJ2-2, the V gene TRBV7-9; tentatively, D is TRBD2 (5 bases). The V and J ends lost 5 bases and 5 bases respectively, with 15 bases between them. Germline-derived CDR1 and CDR2 are SEHNR and FQNEAQ (reference sequence). The CDR3 contains 15 residues. CDR3 nucleotide sequence: TGTGCCAGCAGCCGAGGGCTCGTTGGTACCGGGGAGCTGTTTTTT. Residues: CASSRGLVGTGELFF. Together with reference TRBV7-9 and TRBJ2-2, the CDR3 gives the full variable domain: DTGVSQNPRHKITKRGQNVTFRCDPISEHNRLYWYRQTLGQGPEFLTYFQNEAQLEKSRLLSDRFSAERPKGSFSTLEIQRTEQGDSAMYLCASSRGLVGTGELFFGEGSRLTVL.

V and J are TRBV30 and TRBJ2-3; 14 bases fit TRBD2. CDR3 length: 18 amino acids. Looked up from germline, CDR1 is GTSNPN and CDR2 is SVGIG (reference sequence). The V segment lost 4 bases and the J segment 4 bases; nucleotides outside the gene matches: 13. Here the CDR3 reads CAWTQTWTSGRSPDTQYF. The CDR3 coding sequence is TGTGCCTGGACCCAAACCTGGACTAGCGGGAGGTCGCCAGATACGCAGTATTTT. Combining the CDR3 with reference TRBV30 and TRBJ2-3 gives the whole variable domain SQTIHQWPATLVQPVGSPLSLECTVEGTSNPNLYWYRQAAGRGLQLLFYSVGIGQISSEVPQNLSASRPQDRQFILSSKKLLLSDSGFYLCAWTQTWTSGRSPDTQYFGPGTRLTVL.

V is TRBV7-9 and J is TRBJ1-1; D perhaps matches TRBD1 (6 bases). CDR1 is SEHNR and CDR2 is FQNEAQ in the germline V gene (reference sequence). The CDR3 is 15 amino acids. The V end was cut by 4 bases, the J end by 0 bases, with 12 bases between. In nucleotides, the CDR3 is TGTGCCAGCAGCTCGCCGCGGACAGTGAACACTGAAGCTTTCTTT. Translating it yields CASSSPRTVNTEAFF.

V is TRBV5-1 and J is TRBJ2-6, with TRBD1 identical over 7 bases. The trim removed 3 bases at V and 1 base at J, leaving 1 base unmatched. The CDR3 length is 15 residues. Germline V gene data show CDR1 as SGHRS and CDR2 as YFSETQ. This CDR3 reads CASSSQGSGANVLTF. In DNA, the CDR3 is TGCGCCAGCAGCTCACAGGGGTCTGGGGCCAACGTCCTGACTTTC.

The V call is TRBV27, the J call TRBJ2-1; 9 nucleotides line up with TRBD1. This CDR3 contains 15 residues. With V trimmed by 5 bases and J by 4 bases, 6 bases remained unmatched. Germline CDR1 reads MNHEY; CDR2 reads SMNVEV (reference sequence). The CDR3: CASSKTGTGYNEQFF. The CDR3 DNA reads as TGTGCCAGCAGTAAAACCGGGACAGGGTACAATGAGCAGTTCTTC.

The rearrangement uses TRBV6-1 and TRBJ1-6; no reliable D call. Trimming removed 1 base from V and 13 bases from J, with 5 bases in between. Germline V gives CDR1 MNHNS, CDR2 SASEGT. This CDR3 is built from 11 residues. The CDR3 sequence: CASSEGRPLHF. The DNA for the CDR3 is TGTGCCAGCAGTGAAGGCAGGCCCCTCCACTTT.

V usage is TRBV5-1 and J usage is TRBJ2-1; TRBD1 aligns across 9 bases. CDR3 length: 14 residues. Germline CDR1 is SGHRS and CDR2 is YFSETQ. The trim removed 3 bases at V and 6 bases at J, leaving 4 bases unmatched. The CDR3 here is CASSSGQGINEQFF. As DNA, the CDR3 is TGCGCCAGCAGCTCGGGACAGGGAATCAATGAGCAGTTCTTC. The variable domain in full, with the rest retrieved from reference TRBV5-1 and TRBJ2-1, is KAGVTQTPRYLIKTRGQQVTLSCSPISGHRSVSWYQQTPGQGLQFLFEYFSETQRNKGNFPGRFSGRQFSNSRSEMNVSTLELGDSALYLCASSSGQGINEQFFGPGTRLTVL.

The gene calls are TRBV7-3 and TRBJ2-3; 7 bases fit TRBD1. The V gene end was trimmed by 5 bases and the J gene end by 2 bases; junction bases not matched to a gene: 4. This CDR3 has 14 residues. Germline CDR1 is SGHTA and CDR2 is FQGTGA. CDR3 in DNA: TGTGCCAGCAGCCAGGACAGGTCCACAGATACGCAGTATTTT. Residues: CASSQDRSTDTQYF.

The chain couples TRBV6-1 to TRBJ2-1; 7 bases align to TRBD1. This CDR3 region has 13 residues. Trimming removed 8 bases from V and 3 bases from J; junction bases left unmatched: 4. Germline CDR1 and CDR2: MNHNS and SASEGT. As DNA, the CDR3 is TGTGCCAGCGGGCAGGGGGACTACAATGAGCAGTTCTTC. The encoded protein is CASGQGDYNEQFF.

The rearrangement links TRBV6-1 to TRBJ1-5; 7 positions match TRBD1. CDR1 MNHNS and CDR2 SASEGT come from the germline V gene. The CDR3 consists of 14 residues. J was trimmed by 4 bases and V by 7 bases; bases with no gene match: 7. As DNA, the CDR3 is TGTGCCAGCACCCCGGGACAGAATAATCAGCCCCAGCATTTT. It specifies CASTPGQNNQPQHF.

The rearrangement uses TRBV19 and TRBJ2-7, with unresolved D. The V end lost 3 bases, the J end lost 2 bases, and 11 bases lay between the germline ends. Germline V gene sequence: CDR1 LNHDA, CDR2 SQIVND (reference sequence). The CDR3 extends over 14 amino acids. CDR3 region: CASSIDKPPYEQYF. The CDR3 DNA reads as TGTGCCAGTAGTATCGACAAGCCTCCCTACGAGCAGTACTTC.

The rearrangement uses TRBV11-2 and TRBJ2-3; TRBD1 matches at 9 bases. This CDR3 has 19 residues. The ends lost 3 bases at V and 4 bases at J; junction bases unmatched: 17. Germline-derived CDR1 and CDR2 are SGHAT and FQNNGV. The CDR3 is CASSLGGLWGQGYADTQYF. The CDR3 DNA is TGTGCCAGCAGCTTGGGGGGGCTATGGGGACAGGGTTATGCAGATACGCAGTATTTT.

The V and J genes are TRBV7-8 and TRBJ2-5; 12 bases are a match to TRBD2. V dropped 1 base and J dropped 5; count of bases not matched to a gene: 5. The CDR3 is 16 amino acids. Germline V gives CDR1 SGHVS, CDR2 FQNEAQ. CDR3 nucleotides: TGTGCCAGCAGCTTAGGGACTAGCGGGACCAGGGAGACCCAGTACTTC. This encodes CASSLGTSGTRETQYF.

The chain couples TRBV6-5 to TRBJ1-6; D remains ambiguous. The CDR3 runs to 13 residues. V was clipped by 0 bases and J by 12 bases, with 9 bases between them. CDR1 MNHEY and CDR2 SVGAGI come from the germline V gene. The CDR3 protein is CASSYSSSIPLHF. The DNA of the CDR3 is TGTGCCAGCAGTTACTCATCCAGTATACCCCTCCACTTT.

The V call is TRBV2, the J call TRBJ2-1; 8 bases map to TRBD1. V shed 7 bases and J 7 bases; nucleotides not matched to a gene: 6. CDR3 size: 13 residues. Germline-derived CDR1 and CDR2 are SNHLY and FYNNEI. The CDR3 reads CASISDRVNEQFF. The DNA for the CDR3 is TGTGCCAGCATCTCGGACAGGGTAAATGAGCAGTTCTTC.

The rearrangement uses TRBV28 and TRBJ2-5; D perhaps matches TRBD2 (5 bases). This CDR3 region has 14 residues. V was clipped by 6 bases and J by 1 base, with 12 bases between them. Germline CDR1 reads MDHEN; CDR2 reads SYDVKM. CDR3 loop: CASRAAGVQETQYF. CDR3 bases: TGTGCCAGCAGGGCGGCCGGGGTCCAAGAGACCCAGTACTTC.

The rearrangement uses TRBV10-2 and TRBJ2-7, with 8 bases identical to TRBD2. V was clipped by 6 bases and J by 3 bases; unmatched bases: 4. Germline values: CDR1 WSHSY, CDR2 SAAADI. This CDR3 comprises 13 residues. The CDR3 is CASRGTSFYEQYF. CDR3 nucleotides: TGCGCCAGCAGGGGGACTAGTTTCTACGAGCAGTACTTC.

The chain has TRBV5-1 and TRBJ2-7; TRBD2 agrees at 8 bases. Looked up from germline, CDR1 is SGHRS and CDR2 is YFSETQ. The CDR3 is made up of 15 amino acids. The trim removed 4 bases at V and 2 bases at J, leaving 8 bases unmatched. DNA for the CDR3: TGCGCCAGCAGCCCCAAGGACGGGAGGGCCTACGAGCAGTACTTC. It codes for CASSPKDGRAYEQYF.

The gene calls are TRBV5-1 and TRBJ2-1; the match to TRBD2 covers 10 bases. In germline, CDR1 is SGHRS, CDR2 YFSETQ. The CDR3 totals 15 residues. J gave up 6 bases and V 4 bases, and 7 bases lay outside the gene matches. The CDR3 protein is CASSRGAGGANEQFF. For the CDR3, the DNA is TGCGCCAGCAGCCGGGGAGCGGGAGGGGCCAATGAGCAGTTCTTC.

The J gene is TRBJ1-4, the V gene TRBV5-1; 7 bases line up with TRBD1. V trimming: 4 bases; J trimming: 8 bases; junction bases outside the gene matches: 11. Germline loops: CDR1 SGHRS, CDR2 YFSETQ. The CDR3 runs 15 residues. As DNA, the CDR3 is TGCGCCAGCAGCGTAACAGGGGATCCGAGCGAAAAACTGTTTTTT. This translates into CASSVTGDPSEKLFF.

The rearrangement joins TRBV5-1 to TRBJ2-5; 9 bases map to TRBD1. Trimming cost V 4 bases and J 4 bases; bases outside gene matches: 17. The CDR3 loop spans 18 amino acids. Germline CDR1 is SGHRS and CDR2 is YFSETQ. In DNA, the CDR3 is TGCGCCAGCAGCCCCACGTTACTGACAGGGGGGGCCCGAGAGACCCAGTACTTC. This encodes CASSPTLLTGGARETQYF.

V gene TRBV5-5 combines with J gene TRBJ2-1; the D gene is possibly TRBD1 (6 bases). The germline V gene encodes CDR1 SGHKS and CDR2 YYEKEE (reference sequence). The ends were cut back, 4 bases at V and 2 bases at J, with 10 bases in the middle. CDR3 size: 14 residues. In DNA, the CDR3 is TGTGCCAGCAGCAGCCGGGACACCTACAATGAGCAGTTCTTC. Translation gives CASSSRDTYNEQFF.

The gene calls are TRBV10-3 and TRBJ2-1, with TRBD2 as a possible D gene (5 bases). The CDR3 has 14 residues. CDR1 is ENHRY, CDR2 SYGVKD, per germline. Trimming removed 7 bases at V and 5 bases at J, with 15 bases between. CDR3 sequence (DNA): TGTGCCATCACTTCATCCGGGGTCGACAATGAGCAGTTCTTC. Translating gives CAITSSGVDNEQFF.